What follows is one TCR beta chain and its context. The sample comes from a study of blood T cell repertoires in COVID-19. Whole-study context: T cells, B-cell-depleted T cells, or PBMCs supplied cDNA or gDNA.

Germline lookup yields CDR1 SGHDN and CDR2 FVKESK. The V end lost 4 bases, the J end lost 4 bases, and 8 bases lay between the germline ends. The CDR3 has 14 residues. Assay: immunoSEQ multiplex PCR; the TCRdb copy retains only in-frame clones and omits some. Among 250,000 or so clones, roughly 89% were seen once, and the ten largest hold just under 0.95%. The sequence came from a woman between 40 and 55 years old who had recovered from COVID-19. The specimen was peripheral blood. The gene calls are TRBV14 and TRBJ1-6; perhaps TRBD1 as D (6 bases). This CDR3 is CASSRGQYNSPLHF. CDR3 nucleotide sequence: TGTGCCAGCAGCCGAGGACAGTATAATTCACCCCTCCACTTT.